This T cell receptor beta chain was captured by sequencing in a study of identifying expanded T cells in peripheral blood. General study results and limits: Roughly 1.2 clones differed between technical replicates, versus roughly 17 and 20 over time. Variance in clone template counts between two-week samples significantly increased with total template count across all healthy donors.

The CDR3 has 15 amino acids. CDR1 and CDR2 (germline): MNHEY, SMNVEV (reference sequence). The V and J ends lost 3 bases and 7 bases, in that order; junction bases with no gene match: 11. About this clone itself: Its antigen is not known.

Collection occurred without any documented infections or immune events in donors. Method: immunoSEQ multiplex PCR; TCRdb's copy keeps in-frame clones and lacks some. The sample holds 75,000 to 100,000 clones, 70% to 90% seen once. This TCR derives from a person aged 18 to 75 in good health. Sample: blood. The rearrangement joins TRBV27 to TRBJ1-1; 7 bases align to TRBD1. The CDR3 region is CASSLGYRDSSEAFF. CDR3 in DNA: TGTGCCAGCAGTTTGGGGTATAGGGACAGCAGTGAAGCTTTCTTT.